The present T cell receptor beta chain was sequenced within a study of EBV T-cell therapy then PD-1 blockade in nasopharyngeal carcinoma. Treatment meaning: AdE1-LMPpoly-expanded autologous EBV-specific T-cell therapy followed by anti-PD-1 nivolumab. This CDR3 contains 14 residues. Comment on this clone: Its antigen remains unidentified.

Assay: immunoSEQ multiplex PCR; the TCRdb copy retains only in-frame clones and omits some. The top ten clones hold about a third of a sample with roughly 19,000 clones, 84% of them seen once. Sequencing was performed on CD8+ T cells from blood, taken at roughly day 35 from a patient whose treatment included autologous EBV-specific T cells and nivolumab. This clonotype was obtained from a man aged 35-49 years with nasopharyngeal carcinoma. The V and J genes are TRBV12-2 and TRBJ1-4; TRBD1, the table's D call, lacks a check against the DNA. TRBV12-2 is a pseudogene. CDR3 sequence reads: CASRLQGTNEKLFF. The CDR3 coding sequence is TGTGCAAGTCGCCTCCAGGGAACTAATGAAAAACTGTTTTTT.